This T cell receptor beta chain was sequenced during a study of tumor and adjacent non-tumor tissue in lung cancer. A modified ARM-PCR protocol with three rounds of nested PCR amplified TCRbeta. MiXCR was run by TCRdb on the multiplex PCR reads, yielding one entry per CDR3 protein. The sample consists of 91,000 or so distinct CDR3 sequences, less than 80% of them appearing once. Germline CDR1 is SEHNR and CDR2 is FQNEAQ (reference sequence). This CDR3 contains 15 residues. Between the trimmed V and J ends, which lost 6 bases and 8 bases, there was a span of 22 bases. RNA was extracted from bulk tissue without any cell sorting.

This clonotype was sampled from a man in his 60s with non-small cell lung cancer. Sequenced: lung tumor tissue. The V call is TRBV7-9, the J call TRBJ1-1; D remains unclear. The CDR3 coding sequence is TGTGCCAGCAGTCATAGCGGATGGGCGAACCGAGAAGCTTTCTTT. It codes for CASSHSGWANREAFF.